This TCR beta chain was captured in a study of T-cell memory formation after mild COVID-19. MiXCR, applied by TCRdb to the 5' RACE reads, yields one record per CDR3 protein. Among roughly 450,000 distinct CDR3 sequences listed, roughly 18% were seen once. Study-wide findings and caveats: Pre-infection memory harbored some responding clones, suggesting cross-reactive memory joined.

This clonotype was picked up many times. The antigen is not known. The sequence was obtained from an adult woman who had mild COVID-19 (a few samples of this study predate the infection). Cell type and time point are not known. Material for sequencing was PBMCs or a T cell subset sorted from them (not recorded which).

CDR3 amino acids: CSARWDPKPNYGYTF. The CDR3 nucleotides are TGCAGTGCTAGATGGGACCCGAAGCCCAACTATGGCTACACCTTC. The chain combines TRBV20-1 with TRBJ1-2; D may be TRBD1 (5 bases). Germline loops: CDR1 DFQATT, CDR2 SNEGSKA (reference sequence). V lost 2 bases, J lost 2 bases, and 15 bases lay in between. CDR3 length: 15 amino acids.